These 19 T cell receptor beta chains came from one sample sequenced in a study of T-cell reconstitution after alpha-beta-depleted transplantation in children. Unique molecular identifiers were used to barcode this TCRbeta library. TCRdb redid the calling of the PCR reads with MiXCR, one entry per CDR3 protein. The top ten hold 2% to 3% of the sample, which has some 520,000 distinct CDR3 sequences, approximately 32% seen once. Sequencing used PBMCs from the stem cell graft donor, obtained from the stem cell graft. These receptor sequences come from a human donor who donated a stem cell graft to a child with aplastic anemia.

This clonotype was counted between two and nine times. This CDR3 is CSARDQAGGTEAFF. CDR3 in DNA: TGCAGTGCTAGAGATCAGGCAGGGGGCACTGAAGCTTTCTTT. J is TRBJ1-1 and V is TRBV20-1; 7 nucleotides agree with TRBD1. The CDR3 covers 14 residues. The germline V gene has CDR1 DFQATT and CDR2 SNEGSKA (reference sequence). V lost 0 bases, J lost 4 bases, and 5 bases stayed unmatched.

The V call is TRBV7-9, the J call TRBJ2-3, with 8 bases identical to TRBD2. CDR3 length: 14 residues. Per the germline V gene, CDR1 is SEHNR and CDR2 is FQNEAQ (reference sequence). The ends lost 1 base at V and 4 bases at J; junction bases unmatched: 1. DNA for the CDR3: TGTGCCAGCAGCTTAGAACTAGCGGCAGATACGCAGTATTTT. This encodes CASSLELAADTQYF.

The V gene is TRBV9, the J gene TRBJ2-3; TRBD2 agrees at 9 bases. Trimming cost V 0 bases and J 3 bases; bases outside gene matches: 5. Germline lookup yields CDR1 SGDLS and CDR2 YYNGEE. This CDR3 spans 16 amino acids. The CDR3 DNA reads as TGTGCCAGCAGCGTAGATTCCAGCGGGAGGACAGATACGCAGTATTTT. Translation gives CASSVDSSGRTDTQYF.

This chain joins TRBV30 and TRBJ2-3; 14 nucleotides line up with TRBD2. Per the germline V gene, CDR1 is GTSNPN and CDR2 is SVGIG (reference sequence). The CDR3 is 16 amino acids. J gave up 4 bases and V 4 bases, and 7 bases lay outside the gene matches. CDR3 protein: CAWTGLAGVIADTQYF. CDR3 coding DNA: TGTGCCTGGACGGGACTAGCGGGAGTAATCGCAGATACGCAGTATTTT.

This clonotype was found a few times. This rearrangement joins TRBV28 to TRBJ2-2; D ambiguous. The CDR3 consists of 15 residues. CDR1 and CDR2 (germline): MDHEN, SYDVKM. V was clipped by 6 bases and J by 4 bases, with 15 bases between them. The CDR3 loop reads CASSVRATVTGELFF. CDR3 bases: TGTGCCAGCAGCGTCCGGGCCACTGTCACCGGGGAGCTGTTTTTT.

This clonotype was observed once. V gene TRBV7-9 combines with J gene TRBJ1-2; D uncertain. The germline gives CDR1 SEHNR, CDR2 FQNEAQ (reference sequence). This CDR3 contains 15 residues. V lost 0 bases and J 4 bases, leaving 12 bases between the germline ends. The CDR3 region is CASSLATTKGYGYTF. The DNA of the CDR3 is TGTGCCAGCAGCTTAGCCACGACAAAAGGCTATGGCTACACCTTC.

The chain's CDR3 is CASSAEVGTPQFF. CDR3 nucleotide sequence: TGTGCCAGCAGTGCGGAGGTTGGGACGCCTCAGTTCTTC. This chain uses TRBV12-3 or TRBV12-4 with TRBJ2-1; the D call may be TRBD1 or TRBD2 (5 bases each). The germline V and J ends were trimmed by 5 bases and 13 bases, with 18 bases remaining between them. This CDR3 is 13 amino acids long.

The rearrangement joins TRBV25-1 to TRBJ1-4; TRBD1 might be the D (5 bases). Trimming stripped 3 bases from V and 2 bases from J, with 13 bases between. Germline V lookup: CDR1 MGHDK, CDR2 SYGVNS. The CDR3 consists of 16 residues. CDR3 coding DNA: TGTGCCAGCAGTGATATTAGGGGTGCGACTAATGAAAAACTGTTTTTT. Translation: CASSDIRGATNEKLFF.

The gene calls are TRBV5-1 and TRBJ2-3; tentatively, D is TRBD2 (6 bases). Between the trimmed V and J ends, which lost 9 bases and 2 bases, there was a span of 16 bases. CDR1 and CDR2 from the germline V gene are SGHRS and YFSETQ. The CDR3 consists of 14 residues. CDR3 in DNA: TGCGCCACCCATAGCGGACCTTCCACAGATACGCAGTATTTT. It encodes CATHSGPSTDTQYF.

This clonotype is medium-sized in the sample. V usage is TRBV29-1 and J usage is TRBJ2-1; TRBD2 aligns across 15 bases. CDR1 is SQVTM, CDR2 ANQGSEA, per germline. With V trimmed by 6 bases and J by 7 bases, 16 bases remained unmatched. The CDR3 is made up of 18 amino acids. In DNA form, the CDR3 reads TGCAGCGTGGGGGGACTAGCGGGAGGTTTCAGCGGTTTTAATGAGCAGTTCTTC. The encoded protein is CSVGGLAGGFSGFNEQFF.

CDR3 sequence: CSATGSDTQYF. DNA for the CDR3: TGCAGTGCTACAGGGTCGGATACGCAGTATTTT. The gene calls are TRBV20-1 and TRBJ2-3; D possibly corresponds to TRBD1 (5 bases). The germline V gene encodes CDR1 DFQATT and CDR2 SNEGSKA (reference sequence). V was pared by 4 bases and J by 6 bases, with 8 bases between. CDR3 size: 11 residues.

The V and J genes are TRBV29-1 and TRBJ1-5, with D tentatively TRBD1 (6 bases). Per germline, CDR1 SQVTM and CDR2 ANQGSEA. V shed 4 bases and J shed 7 bases, with 14 bases lying between them. The CDR3 is 13 residues long. This CDR3 reads CSVGNREGQPQHF. The CDR3 nucleotides read TGCAGCGTTGGAAACAGGGAGGGACAGCCCCAGCATTTT.

This clonotype has more than one count but fewer than ten. The chain uses TRBV7-2 and TRBJ1-1; D is uncertain. Deletions cut 9 bases from V and 0 bases from J, with 20 bases between. The CDR3 consists of 16 residues. The germline gives CDR1 SGHTA, CDR2 FQGNSA. The CDR3, as DNA: TGTGCCAGTTCATTTCACGACCCGGGCGTGAACACTGAAGCTTTCTTT. Protein: CASSFHDPGVNTEAFF.

The V call is TRBV4-1, the J call TRBJ1-2; 9 bases are a match to TRBD1. Germline CDR1 reads MGHRA; CDR2 reads YSYEKL. The V gene end was trimmed by 0 bases and the J gene end by 6 bases; junction bases not matched to a gene: 14. This CDR3 contains 18 residues. CDR3: CASSQDRRQGDPDDGYTF. The DNA of the CDR3 is TGCGCCAGCAGCCAAGATCGGAGACAGGGGGACCCTGACGATGGCTACACCTTC.

J is TRBJ1-4 and V is TRBV7-9; 7 positions match TRBD1. The germline gives CDR1 SEHNR, CDR2 FQNEAQ (reference sequence). V was pared by 5 bases and J by 3 bases, with 6 bases of the junction left unmatched. The CDR3 has 15 amino acids. CDR3 sequence reads: CASSRKQGPNEKLFF. Here the CDR3 DNA reads TGTGCCAGCAGCCGCAAACAGGGGCCTAATGAAAAACTGTTTTTT.

This sequence joins TRBV27 and TRBJ2-7; D gene ambiguous. The V end was cut by 2 bases, the J end by 0 bases, with 14 bases between. The CDR3 totals 16 residues. Germline-derived CDR1 and CDR2 are MNHEY and SMNVEV (reference sequence). CDR3 protein: CASSLGPPGFSYEQYV. The CDR3 DNA reads TGTGCCAGCAGTTTAGGACCACCCGGTTTCTCCTACGAGCAGTACGTC.

V and J are TRBV5-1 and TRBJ2-5, with 10 positions matching TRBD1. This CDR3 contains 15 residues. Losses at the gene ends were 3 bases for V and 4 bases for J; bases not matched to a gene: 6. In germline, CDR1 is SGHRS, CDR2 YFSETQ. The CDR3 reads CASSSGTGEGETQYF. The CDR3 DNA reads as TGCGCCAGCAGCTCGGGGACAGGGGAGGGAGAGACCCAGTACTTC.

This chain links TRBV2 with TRBJ2-2; TRBD1 matches at 7 bases. CDR1 is SNHLY and CDR2 is FYNNEI in the germline V gene. The CDR3 has 14 amino acids. J lost 4 bases, V lost 8 bases, and 7 bases had no gene match. CDR3: CASAMTGSTGELFF. CDR3 DNA: TGTGCCAGCGCAATGACAGGGTCCACCGGGGAGCTGTTTTTT.

This chain uses TRBV7-2 with TRBJ1-2; TRBD1 is a possible D gene (6 bases). With 5 bases removed from V and 3 bases from J, the gap between germline ends came to 16 bases. Germline assignment: CDR1 SGHTA and CDR2 FQGNSA. This CDR3 region has 15 residues. The CDR3 region has the DNA TGTGCCAGCAGCCAGGGGCCAAAGGGGGACTATGGCTACACCTTC. Its protein product is CASSQGPKGDYGYTF.